This T cell receptor beta chain is from a study of response to subunit inactivated influenza vaccine. General study points: Each seasonal influenza vaccination, the authors suggested, recruits few new T cells.

About this clonotype itself: The antigen is unknown.

TCRdb ran MiXCR on the RT-PCR reads and lists one entry per CDR3 protein. The data show some 850,000 distinct CDR3 sequences, about 18% seen once. This receptor was taken from a man aged 45-65 years who received an inactivated influenza vaccine. Sequenced material: PBMCs from blood, taken more than 4 days after vaccination.

In DNA, the CDR3 is TGTGCCAGCAGTTTATCGCTCGGACTAGCGGGAGCCTACGAGCAGTACTTC. Residues: CASSLSLGLAGAYEQYF. V gene TRBV27 combines with J gene TRBJ2-7; 13 nucleotides match TRBD2. This CDR3 spans 17 amino acids. After removal of 0 bases from V and 2 bases from J, the junction contained 4 bases not matched to a gene. Germline V gene sequence: CDR1 MNHEY, CDR2 SMNVEV (reference sequence).